A selection of T cell receptor beta chains follows, all from one sample in a study of CD8 T cells in ankylosing spondylitis. TCRdb called the 5' RACE reads again in MiXCR, with one record for every CDR3 protein. The sample lists more than 300,000 distinct CDR3 sequences; less than 9.5% were seen once. Sequenced: blood, either unsorted or a sorted T cell fraction (not recorded which). The receptors were gathered from a male donor with ankylosing spondylitis. Each CDR3 is given with its conserved first and last residue. The D gene is left open where the match is weak. Clone size is stated in some rows and not others, as once, few, many or a class when expanded.

len,v_gene,j_gene,abundance,d_gene,CDR3aa,CDR3nt
13,TRBV29-1,TRBJ2-4,NA,TRBD1,CSVRYNRGQIQYF,TGCAGCGTTCGCTATAACAGGGGACAGATTCAGTACTTC
14,TRBV27,TRBJ2-7,few,TRBD1,CASSDGQGAYEQYF,TGTGCCAGCAGTGACGGACAGGGTGCCTACGAGCAGTACTTC
15,TRBV30,TRBJ2-2,few,TRBD2,CAWGELAGSTGELFF,TGTGCCTGGGGCGAGCTAGCGGGAAGCACCGGGGAGCTGTTTTTT
13,TRBV3-1,TRBJ1-1,many,NA,CASSQRPDTEAFF,TGTGCCAGCAGCCAACGGCCTGACACTGAAGCTTTCTTT
11,TRBV7-9,TRBJ2-5,few,NA,CASSLGTHQYF,TGTGCCAGCAGCTTAGGAACCCACCAGTACTTC
12,TRBV5-1,TRBJ1-1,many,NA,CASSPDGAEAFF,TGCGCCAGCAGCCCGGACGGTGCTGAAGCTTTCTTT
12,TRBV5-1,TRBJ2-7,NA,NA,CASSLTYYEQYF,TGCGCCAGCAGCTTGACCTACTACGAGCAGTACTTC
16,TRBV25-1,TRBJ1-1,NA,NA,CASSGIVGRGTSEAFF,TGTGCCAGCAGTGGGATTGTCGGCAGGGGAACTTCTGAAGCTTTCTTT
15,TRBV5-6,TRBJ1-3,few,NA,CASSLTVAGVNTIYF,TGTGCCAGCAGCTTGACGGTCGCGGGGGTGAACACCATATATTTT
15,TRBV12-3/TRBV12-4,TRBJ2-7,NA,NA,CASSSGGGRIDEQYF,TGTGCCAGCAGCTCCGGCGGTGGGAGAATCGACGAGCAGTACTTC
14,TRBV27,TRBJ2-1,NA,NA,CASRMSGFGNEQFF,TGTGCCAGCAGAATGAGCGGGTTTGGCAATGAGCAGTTCTTC
16,TRBV27,TRBJ2-4,few,NA,CASRRGGERGENIQYF,TGTGCCAGCAGACGAGGGGGCGAACGGGGGGAAAACATTCAGTACTTC
14,TRBV5-4,TRBJ2-6,NA,NA,CASSRPPGANVLTF,TGTGCCAGCAGCCGACCGCCTGGGGCCAACGTCCTGACTTTC
13,TRBV7-9,TRBJ2-7,few,NA,CASSSSGTSEQYF,TGTGCCAGCAGCTCCTCCGGGACTTCCGAGCAGTACTTC
14,TRBV4-2,TRBJ1-2,NA,NA,CASSQVMGDYGYTF,TGTGCCAGCAGCCAAGTAATGGGAGACTATGGCTACACCTTC
16,TRBV12-3/TRBV12-4,TRBJ1-2,few,TRBD1,CASSLGGTGGLYGYTF,TGTGCCAGCAGTTTGGGAGGGACAGGGGGTCTATATGGCTACACCTTC